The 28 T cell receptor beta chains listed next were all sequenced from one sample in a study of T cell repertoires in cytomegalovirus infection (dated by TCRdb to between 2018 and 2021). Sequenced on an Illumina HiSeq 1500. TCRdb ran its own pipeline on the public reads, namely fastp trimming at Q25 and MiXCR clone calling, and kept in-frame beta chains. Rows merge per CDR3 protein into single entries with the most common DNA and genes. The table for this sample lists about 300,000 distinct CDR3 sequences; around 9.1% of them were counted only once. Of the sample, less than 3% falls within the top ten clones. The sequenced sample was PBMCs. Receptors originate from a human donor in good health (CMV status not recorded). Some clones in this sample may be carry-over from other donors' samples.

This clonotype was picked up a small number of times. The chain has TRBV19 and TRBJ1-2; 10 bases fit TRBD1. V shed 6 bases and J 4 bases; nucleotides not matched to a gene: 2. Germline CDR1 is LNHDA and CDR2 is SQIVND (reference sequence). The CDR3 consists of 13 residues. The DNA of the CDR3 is TGTGCCAGTAGGACAGGGGGCCTCTATGGCTACACCTTC. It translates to CASRTGGLYGYTF.

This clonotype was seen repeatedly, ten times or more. CDR3 protein: CSARPRTERLISPLHF. For the CDR3, the DNA is TGCAGTGCCCGACCTAGGACGGAGCGATTAATTTCACCCCTCCACTTT. The chain recombines TRBV20-1 with TRBJ1-6; D gene unclear. CDR3 length equals 16 residues. Germline CDR1 is DFQATT and CDR2 is SNEGSKA (reference sequence). V lost 6 bases and J lost 9, with 24 bases in between.

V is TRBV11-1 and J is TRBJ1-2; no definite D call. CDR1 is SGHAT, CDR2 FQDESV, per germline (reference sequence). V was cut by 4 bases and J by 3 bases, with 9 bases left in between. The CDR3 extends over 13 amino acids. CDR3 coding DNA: TGTGCCAGCAGCTACGGCGGAGACTATGGCTACACCTTC. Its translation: CASSYGGDYGYTF.

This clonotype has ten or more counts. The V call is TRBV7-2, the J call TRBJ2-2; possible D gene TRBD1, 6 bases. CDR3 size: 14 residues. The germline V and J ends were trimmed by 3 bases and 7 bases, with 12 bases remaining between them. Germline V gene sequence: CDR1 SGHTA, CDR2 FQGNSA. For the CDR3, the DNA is TGTGCCAGCAGCTTGCAGGGGAGTGGCGGGGAGCTGTTTTTT. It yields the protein CASSLQGSGGELFF.

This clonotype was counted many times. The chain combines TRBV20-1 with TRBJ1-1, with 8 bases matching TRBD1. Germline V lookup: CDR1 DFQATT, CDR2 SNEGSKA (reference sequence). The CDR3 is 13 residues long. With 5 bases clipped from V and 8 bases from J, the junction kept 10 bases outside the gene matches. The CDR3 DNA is TGCAGTGCTCTTTCCCCGGGACAGGTAGAAGCTTTCTTT. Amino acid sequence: CSALSPGQVEAFF.

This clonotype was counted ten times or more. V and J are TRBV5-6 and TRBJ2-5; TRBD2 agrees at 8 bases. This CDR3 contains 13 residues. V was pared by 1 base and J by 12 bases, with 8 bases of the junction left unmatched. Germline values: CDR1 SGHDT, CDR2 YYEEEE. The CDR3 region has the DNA TGTGCCAGCAGCTTGAGCACTAGCGGAGCCAAGTACTTC. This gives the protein CASSLSTSGAKYF.

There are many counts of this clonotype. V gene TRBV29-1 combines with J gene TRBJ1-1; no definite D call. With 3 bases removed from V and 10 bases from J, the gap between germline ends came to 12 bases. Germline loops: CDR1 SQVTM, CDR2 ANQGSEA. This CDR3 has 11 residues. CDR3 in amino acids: CSVENLRSAFF. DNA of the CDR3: TGCAGCGTTGAGAACCTGCGCTCAGCTTTCTTT.

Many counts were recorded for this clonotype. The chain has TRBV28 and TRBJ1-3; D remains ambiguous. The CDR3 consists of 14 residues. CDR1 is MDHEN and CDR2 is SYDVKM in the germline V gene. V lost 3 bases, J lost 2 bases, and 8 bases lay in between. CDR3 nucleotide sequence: TGTGCCAGCAGTTTGGTTAGGGCTGGAAACACCATATATTTT. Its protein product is CASSLVRAGNTIYF.

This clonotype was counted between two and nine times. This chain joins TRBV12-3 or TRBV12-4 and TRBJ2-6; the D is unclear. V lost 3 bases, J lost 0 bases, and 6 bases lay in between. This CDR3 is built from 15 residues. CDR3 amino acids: CASSFYSSGANVLTF. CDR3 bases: TGTGCCAGCAGTTTCTACAGCTCTGGGGCCAACGTCCTGACTTTC.

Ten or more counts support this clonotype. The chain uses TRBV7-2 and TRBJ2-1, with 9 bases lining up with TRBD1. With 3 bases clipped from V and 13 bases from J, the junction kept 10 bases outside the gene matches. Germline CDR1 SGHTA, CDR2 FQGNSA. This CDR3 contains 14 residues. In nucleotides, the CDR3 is TGTGCCAGCAGCTTTAACACCGGGACAGGGATTCAGTTCTTC. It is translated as CASSFNTGTGIQFF.

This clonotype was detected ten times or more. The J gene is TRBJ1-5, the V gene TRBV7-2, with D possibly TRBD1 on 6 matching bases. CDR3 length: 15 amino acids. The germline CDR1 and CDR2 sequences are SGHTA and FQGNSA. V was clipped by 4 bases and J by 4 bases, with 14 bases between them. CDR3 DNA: TGTGCCAGCAGCTCAACCGGGACAATGAATCAGCCCCAGCATTTT. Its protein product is CASSSTGTMNQPQHF.

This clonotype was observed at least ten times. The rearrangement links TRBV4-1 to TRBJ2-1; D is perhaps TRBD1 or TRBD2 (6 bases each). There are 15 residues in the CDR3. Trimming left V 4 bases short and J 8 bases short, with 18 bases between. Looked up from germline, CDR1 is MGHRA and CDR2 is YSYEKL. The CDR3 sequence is CASSLRQRGVDEQFF. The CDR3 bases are TGCGCCAGCAGCCTCAGACAGAGGGGGGTCGATGAGCAGTTCTTC.

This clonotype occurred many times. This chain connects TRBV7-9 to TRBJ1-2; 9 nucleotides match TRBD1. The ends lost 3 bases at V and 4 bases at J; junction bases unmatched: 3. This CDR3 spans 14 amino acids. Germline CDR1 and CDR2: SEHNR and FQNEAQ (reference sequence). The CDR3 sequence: CASSFLTGGYGYTF. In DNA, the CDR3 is TGTGCCAGCAGCTTCTTGACAGGGGGCTATGGCTACACCTTC.

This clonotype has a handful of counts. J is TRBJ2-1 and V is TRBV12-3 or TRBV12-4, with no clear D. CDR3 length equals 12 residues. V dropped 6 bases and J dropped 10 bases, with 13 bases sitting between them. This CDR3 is CASRSPLREQFF. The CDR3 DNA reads TGTGCCAGCAGATCCCCCCTTCGGGAGCAGTTCTTC.

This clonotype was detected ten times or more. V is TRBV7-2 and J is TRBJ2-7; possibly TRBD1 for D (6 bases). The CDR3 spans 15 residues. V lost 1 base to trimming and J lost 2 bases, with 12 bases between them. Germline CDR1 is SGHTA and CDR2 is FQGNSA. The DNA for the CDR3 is TGTGCCAGCAGCTTAGAAGGACAGAATCCCTACGAGCAGTACGTC. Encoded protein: CASSLEGQNPYEQYV.

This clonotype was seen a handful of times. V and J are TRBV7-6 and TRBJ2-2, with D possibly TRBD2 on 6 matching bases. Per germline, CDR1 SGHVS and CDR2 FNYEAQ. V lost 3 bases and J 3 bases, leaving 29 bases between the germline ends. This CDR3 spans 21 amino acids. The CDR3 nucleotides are TGTGCCAGCAGCTTTGAGATCGGAGGGTACTATTCACGACGGGACACCGGGGAGCTGTTTTTT. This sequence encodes CASSFEIGGYYSRRDTGELFF.

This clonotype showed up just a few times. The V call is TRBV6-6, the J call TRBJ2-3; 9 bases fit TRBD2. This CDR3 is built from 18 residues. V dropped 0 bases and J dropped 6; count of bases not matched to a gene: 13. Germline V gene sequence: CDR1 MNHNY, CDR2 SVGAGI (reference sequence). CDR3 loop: CASSYSVWSGGPLDTQYF. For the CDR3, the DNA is TGTGCCAGCAGTTACTCGGTCTGGAGCGGGGGGCCTCTGGATACGCAGTATTTT.

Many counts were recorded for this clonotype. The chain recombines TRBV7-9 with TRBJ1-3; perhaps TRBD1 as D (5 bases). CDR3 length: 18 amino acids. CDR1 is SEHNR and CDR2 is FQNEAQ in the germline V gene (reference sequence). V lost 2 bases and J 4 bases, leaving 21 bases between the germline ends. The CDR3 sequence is CASSLTHRQGISGNTIYF. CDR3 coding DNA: TGTGCCAGCAGCTTAACACATCGGCAGGGAATATCCGGAAACACCATATATTTT. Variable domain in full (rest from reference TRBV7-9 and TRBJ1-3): DTGVSQNPRHKITKRGQNVTFRCDPISEHNRLYWYRQTLGQGPEFLTYFQNEAQLEKSRLLSDRFSAERPKGSFSTLEIQRTEQGDSAMYLCASSLTHRQGISGNTIYFGEGSWLTVV.

CDR3 protein: CSARATSGVSDTQYF. CDR3 DNA sequence: TGCAGTGCTAGGGCGACTAGCGGGGTGTCGGATACGCAGTATTTT. This chain links TRBV20-1 with TRBJ2-3; 11 nucleotides line up with TRBD2. Germline V gene lookup returns CDR1 DFQATT and CDR2 SNEGSKA (reference sequence). The CDR3 extends over 15 amino acids. Trimming took 3 bases from V and 6 from J; bases not matched to a gene: 8.

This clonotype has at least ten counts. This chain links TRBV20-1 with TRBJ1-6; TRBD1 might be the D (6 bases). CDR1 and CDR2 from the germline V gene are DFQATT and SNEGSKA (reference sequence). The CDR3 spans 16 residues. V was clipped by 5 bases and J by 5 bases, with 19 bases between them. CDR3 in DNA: TGCAGTGCTCAGATACCTTTGACAGGAGATAATTCACCCCTCCACTTT. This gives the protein CSAQIPLTGDNSPLHF.

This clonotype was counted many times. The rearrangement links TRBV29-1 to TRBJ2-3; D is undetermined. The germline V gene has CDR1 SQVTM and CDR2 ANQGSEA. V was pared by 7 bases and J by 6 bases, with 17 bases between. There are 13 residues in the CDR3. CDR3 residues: CSASGRLRDTQYF. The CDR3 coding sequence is TGCAGCGCCTCGGGCAGGCTCCGCGATACGCAGTATTTT.

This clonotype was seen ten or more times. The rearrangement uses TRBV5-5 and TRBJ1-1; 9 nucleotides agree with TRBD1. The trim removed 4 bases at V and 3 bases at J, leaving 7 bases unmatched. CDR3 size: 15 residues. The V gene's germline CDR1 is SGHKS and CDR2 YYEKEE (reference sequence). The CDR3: CASSSLQGADTEAFF. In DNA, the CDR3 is TGTGCCAGCAGCAGCTTACAGGGGGCTGACACTGAAGCTTTCTTT.

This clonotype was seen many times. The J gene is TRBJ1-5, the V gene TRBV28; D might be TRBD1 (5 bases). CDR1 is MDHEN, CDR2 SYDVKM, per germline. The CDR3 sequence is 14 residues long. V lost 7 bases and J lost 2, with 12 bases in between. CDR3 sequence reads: CASNRGLGNQPQHF. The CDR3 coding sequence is TGTGCCAGCAACCGGGGACTTGGCAATCAGCCCCAGCATTTT.

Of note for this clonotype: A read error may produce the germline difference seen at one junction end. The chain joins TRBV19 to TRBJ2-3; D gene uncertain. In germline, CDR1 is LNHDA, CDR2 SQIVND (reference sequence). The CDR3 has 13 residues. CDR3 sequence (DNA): TGTGCCAGTAGTTCTGAATACACAAATACGCAGTATTTT. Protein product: CASSSEYTNTQYF.

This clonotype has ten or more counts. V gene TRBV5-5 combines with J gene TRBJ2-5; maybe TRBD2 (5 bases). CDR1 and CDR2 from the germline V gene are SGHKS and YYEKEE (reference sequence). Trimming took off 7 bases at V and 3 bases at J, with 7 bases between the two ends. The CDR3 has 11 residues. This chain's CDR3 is CASSGEETQYF. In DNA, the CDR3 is TGTGCCAGCTCCGGGGAAGAGACCCAGTACTTC.

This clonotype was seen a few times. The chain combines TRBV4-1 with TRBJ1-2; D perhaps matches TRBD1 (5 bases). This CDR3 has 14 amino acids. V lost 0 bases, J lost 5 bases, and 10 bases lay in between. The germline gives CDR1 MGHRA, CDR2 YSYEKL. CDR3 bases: TGCGCCAGCAGCCAAGATCTGACAGTATATGGCTACACCTTC. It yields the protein CASSQDLTVYGYTF.

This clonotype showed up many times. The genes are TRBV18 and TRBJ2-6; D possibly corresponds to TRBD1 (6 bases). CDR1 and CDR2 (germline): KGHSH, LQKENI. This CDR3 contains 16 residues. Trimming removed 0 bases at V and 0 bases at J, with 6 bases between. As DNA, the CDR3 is TGTGCCAGCTCACCACCACAGGGCTCTGGGGCCAACGTCCTGACTTTC. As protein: CASSPPQGSGANVLTF.

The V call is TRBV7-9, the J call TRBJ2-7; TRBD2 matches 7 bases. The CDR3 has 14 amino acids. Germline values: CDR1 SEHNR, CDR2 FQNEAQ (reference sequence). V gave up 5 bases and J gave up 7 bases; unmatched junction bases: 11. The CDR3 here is CASSNNGLGGEQYF. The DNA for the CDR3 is TGTGCCAGCAGCAATAATGGTCTGGGGGGGGAGCAGTACTTC.